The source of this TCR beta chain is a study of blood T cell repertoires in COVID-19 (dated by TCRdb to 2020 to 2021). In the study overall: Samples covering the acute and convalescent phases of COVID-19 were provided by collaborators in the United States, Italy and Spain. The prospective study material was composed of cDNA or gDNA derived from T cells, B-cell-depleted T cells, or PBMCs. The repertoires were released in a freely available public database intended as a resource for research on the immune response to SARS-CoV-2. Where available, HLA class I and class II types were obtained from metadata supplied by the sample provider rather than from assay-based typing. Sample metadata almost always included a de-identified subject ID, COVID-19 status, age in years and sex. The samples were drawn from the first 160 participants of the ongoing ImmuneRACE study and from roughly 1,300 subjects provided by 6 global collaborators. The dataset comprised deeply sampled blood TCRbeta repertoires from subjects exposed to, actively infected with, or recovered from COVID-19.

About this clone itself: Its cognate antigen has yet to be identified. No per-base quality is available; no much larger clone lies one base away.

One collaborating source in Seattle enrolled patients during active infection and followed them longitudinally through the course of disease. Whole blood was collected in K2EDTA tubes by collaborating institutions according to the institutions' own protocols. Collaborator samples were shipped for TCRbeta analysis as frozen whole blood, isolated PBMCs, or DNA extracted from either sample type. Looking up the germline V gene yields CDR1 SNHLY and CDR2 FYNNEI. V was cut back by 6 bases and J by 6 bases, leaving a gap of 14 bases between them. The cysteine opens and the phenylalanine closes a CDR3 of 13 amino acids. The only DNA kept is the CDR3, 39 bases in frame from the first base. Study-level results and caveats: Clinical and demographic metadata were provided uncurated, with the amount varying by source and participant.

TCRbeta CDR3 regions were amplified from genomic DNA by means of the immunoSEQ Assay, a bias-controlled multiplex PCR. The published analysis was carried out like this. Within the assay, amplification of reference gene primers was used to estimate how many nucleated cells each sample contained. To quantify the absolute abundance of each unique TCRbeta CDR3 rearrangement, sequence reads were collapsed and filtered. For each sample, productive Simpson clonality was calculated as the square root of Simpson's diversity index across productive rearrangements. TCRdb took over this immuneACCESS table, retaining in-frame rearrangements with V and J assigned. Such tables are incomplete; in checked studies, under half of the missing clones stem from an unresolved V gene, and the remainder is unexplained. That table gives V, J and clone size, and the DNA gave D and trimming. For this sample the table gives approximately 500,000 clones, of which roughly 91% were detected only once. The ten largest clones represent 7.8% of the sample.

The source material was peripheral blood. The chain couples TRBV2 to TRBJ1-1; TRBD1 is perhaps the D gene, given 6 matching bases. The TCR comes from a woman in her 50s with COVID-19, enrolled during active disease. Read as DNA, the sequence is TGTGCCAGCAGATCACAGGGTTTAGCTGAAGCTTTCTTT. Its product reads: CASRSQGLAEAFF.